A selection of T cell receptor beta chains follows, all from one sample in a study of T cell repertoires in cytomegalovirus infection. TCRdb analysed the reads with MiXCR anew, one entry per CDR3 protein. The table lists a few hundred thousand distinct CDR3 sequences, over 7.5% of them singletons. Sequencing input: PBMCs. These receptors were collected from a human donor in good health (CMV status not recorded). Some clones in this sample may be carry-over from other donors' samples. CDR3s include the opening cysteine and the closing phenylalanine or tryptophan. Fields, in order: clone size, D gene, CDR3 length, V gene, J gene, CDR3 DNA, CDR3 protein. A D gene is named only where the DNA matches it firmly. Clone size is given for some rows only: seen once, a few or many times, or a class if the clone is expanded.

few,TRBD1,16,TRBV7-3,TRBJ2-7,TGTGCCAGCAGCTTAACCGGGGGACAGGGGGCGAACGAGCAGTACTTC,CASSLTGGQGANEQYF
few,NA,17,TRBV4-3,TRBJ2-1,TGCGCCAGCAGCCAAGGGTCTCGGGGGGCGCTGGGGAATGAGCAGTTCTTC,CASSQGSRGALGNEQFF
many,NA,12,TRBV7-9,TRBJ2-7,TGTGCCAGCAGCTTACCGGGGGACGAGCAGTACTTC,CASSLPGDEQYF
many,TRBD2,15,TRBV10-3,TRBJ2-3,TGTGCCATCAGTGAAGCGGGGGGGGGGACAGATACGCAGTATTTT,CAISEAGGGTDTQYF
NA,NA,16,TRBV5-5,TRBJ1-5,TGTGCCAGCAGCAACCCCGGGGGCGGGAGCAATCAGCCCCAGCATTTT,CASSNPGGGSNQPQHF
few,NA,17,TRBV20-1,TRBJ2-4,TGCAGTGCTAGAGCGGTTTCGGGCGCCACAGCAGGAAACATTCAGTACTTC,CSARAVSGATAGNIQYF
many,TRBD2,18,TRBV7-2,TRBJ2-5,TGTGCCAGCAGAGGCGGGTGGGCAGCGGGGGGGAACCAAGAGACCCAGTACTTC,CASRGGWAAGGNQETQYF
many,TRBD1,13,TRBV29-1,TRBJ1-6,TGCAGCGTTCTAGAACAGGGGCCCTCACCCCTCCACTTT,CSVLEQGPSPLHF
few,NA,10,TRBV2,TRBJ2-3,TGTGCCAGCAGAAGAGATACGCAGTATTTT,CASRRDTQYF
few,TRBD1,14,TRBV5-3,TRBJ2-7,TGTGCCAGCAGCTCCCGGGACAGGTCCTACGAGCAGTACTTC,CASSSRDRSYEQYF
many,TRBD1,16,TRBV7-8,TRBJ2-2,TGTGCCAGCAGCTTAGGCGGGACAGGGTCCACCGGGGAGCTGTTTTTT,CASSLGGTGSTGELFF
few,NA,13,TRBV7-6,TRBJ1-6,TGTGCCAGCAGCTTAGTCCCCGTTTCACCCCTCCACTTT,CASSLVPVSPLHF
NA,TRBD1,14,TRBV5-1,TRBJ1-1,TGCGCCAGCAGACCGGGACAGGGGTACACTGAAGCTTTCTTT,CASRPGQGYTEAFF
many,NA,14,TRBV12-3/TRBV12-4,TRBJ1-6,TGTGCCAGCAGTTTTCGCCGGGACAATTCACCCCTCCACTTT,CASSFRRDNSPLHF
few,NA,16,TRBV20-1,TRBJ1-5,TGCAGTGCTAGTGTTTGGGACGGAAATAGCAATCAGCCCCAGCATTTT,CSASVWDGNSNQPQHF
few,NA,12,TRBV28,TRBJ1-3,TGTGCCAGCAGTTTATTGCGGAACACCATATATTTT,CASSLLRNTIYF
many,NA,16,TRBV7-2,TRBJ1-2,TGTGCCAGCAGCTTATCCAGTACGGTTACTAACTATGGCTACACCTTC,CASSLSSTVTNYGYTF
few,NA,14,TRBV19,TRBJ1-5,TGTGCCAGTAGTAAAGGACATCTTAATCAGCCCCAGCATTTT,CASSKGHLNQPQHF
many,TRBD1,17,TRBV7-2,TRBJ2-6,TGTGCCAGCAGCAAAAGAACAGGGGGCACTGGGGCCAACGTCCTGACTTTC,CASSKRTGGTGANVLTF